Below are 22 T cell receptor beta chains sequenced from a single sample in a study of cytomegalovirus exposure and HLA in healthy donors. The study ran its PCR with 60 Vbeta and 13 Jbeta primers. Produced via immunoSEQ multiplex PCR; TCRdb's table is partial and in-frame only. The sample has 95,000 to 110,000 clones; about 9.5% are singletons. The sequenced sample was PBMCs. These receptors all stem from a man between 35 and 55 years old in good health and CMV-seropositive.

This chain links TRBV27 with TRBJ2-3, with TRBD1 matching over 9 bases. The V gene end was trimmed by 0 bases and the J gene end by 1 base; junction bases not matched to a gene: 5. The CDR3 has 17 amino acids. Germline V gives CDR1 MNHEY, CDR2 SMNVEV (reference sequence). CDR3 residues: CASSLSSWDRGTDTQYF. CDR3 nucleotide sequence: TGTGCCAGCAGTTTATCCTCTTGGGACAGGGGCACAGATACGCAGTATTTT.

To note about this clone: The sample holds other DNA sequences that translate to the same CDR3. J is TRBJ2-7 and V is TRBV6-1; 9 nucleotides align to TRBD1. Looked up from germline, CDR1 is MNHNS and CDR2 is SASEGT. The CDR3 runs to 14 residues. V was pared by 8 bases and J by 2 bases, with 7 bases of the junction left unmatched. The CDR3 nucleotides read TGTGCCAGCCTGGAGGGACAGGGCCCCTACGAGCAGTACTTC. This encodes CASLEGQGPYEQYF.

This clone was counted only a few times. This sequence joins TRBV2 and TRBJ1-2; 9 bases are a match to TRBD1. V was pared by 2 bases and J by 6 bases, with 7 bases of the junction left unmatched. This CDR3 comprises 15 residues. Germline V gives CDR1 SNHLY, CDR2 FYNNEI. CDR3 sequence: CASSEIQGANHGYTF. CDR3 bases: TGTGCCAGCAGTGAAATACAGGGGGCGAACCATGGCTACACCTTC. The full variable domain, rest sourced from reference TRBV2 and TRBJ1-2, is EPEVTQTPSHQVTQMGQEVILRCVPISNHLYFYWYRQILGQKVEFLVSFYNNEISEKSEIFDDQFSVERPDGSNFTLKIRSTKLEDSAMYFCASSEIQGANHGYTFGSGTRLTVV.

The chain couples TRBV4-1 to TRBJ2-5, with D possibly matching TRBD1 (6 bases). Between the trimmed V and J ends, which lost 1 base and 4 bases, there was a span of 13 bases. CDR3 length: 15 amino acids. In germline, CDR1 is MGHRA, CDR2 YSYEKL. In DNA, the CDR3 is TGCGCCAGCAGCCAAGCCTCAGGGGATGTAGAGACCCAGTACTTC. It is translated as CASSQASGDVETQYF.

The chain recombines TRBV6-4 with TRBJ2-7, with TRBD2 identical over 10 bases. Germline CDR1 is MRHNA and CDR2 is SNTAGT. Trimming took 0 bases from V and 2 from J; bases not matched to a gene: 4. The CDR3 is 16 residues long. The CDR3 DNA follows: TGTGCCAGCAGTGACTCCGGACTAGCGGAAGCCTACGAGCAGTACTTC. Translated: CASSDSGLAEAYEQYF.

The chain combines TRBV5-5 with TRBJ2-1, with 8 positions matching TRBD2. The CDR3 sequence is 15 residues long. Germline V CDR1 and CDR2: SGHKS, YYEKEE (reference sequence). V shed 5 bases, J shed 0 bases, and the junction held 4 bases outside the gene matches. The DNA of the CDR3 is TGTGCCAGCAGTCTAAGCGGGAGCTCCTACAATGAGCAGTTCTTC. It specifies CASSLSGSSYNEQFF.

This clone was recorded a few times. The gene calls are TRBV11-2 and TRBJ2-5; 7 bases align to TRBD1. This CDR3 is 15 amino acids long. J lost 7 bases, V lost 1 base, and 9 bases had no gene match. Per germline, CDR1 SGHAT and CDR2 FQNNGV. CDR3 in DNA: TGTGCCAGCAGCTTAGCTTCAACAGGGGTTGTGACCCAGTACTTC. Translated, it gives CASSLASTGVVTQYF. Full variable domain (missing parts from reference TRBV11-2 and TRBJ2-5): EAGVAQSPRYKIIEKRQSVAFWCNPISGHATLYWYQQILGQGPKLLIQFQNNGVVDDSQLPKDRFSAERLKGVDSTLKIQPAKLEDSAVYLCASSLASTGVVTQYFGPGTRLLVL.

The chain combines TRBV11-3 with TRBJ2-1, with 14 bases that match TRBD2. V dropped 2 bases and J dropped 6; count of bases not matched to a gene: 6. In germline, CDR1 is SGHNT, CDR2 YENEEA. The CDR3 covers 17 residues. For the CDR3, the DNA is TGTGCCAGCAGCTTAAGAAGGACTAGCGGGAGGCCCAATGAGCAGTTCTTC. Translating gives CASSLRRTSGRPNEQFF.

This clone has a handful of counts. The chain carries TRBV11-2 and TRBJ2-7; perhaps TRBD1 as D (6 bases). The CDR3 is 14 residues long. Germline V lookup: CDR1 SGHAT, CDR2 FQNNGV. The V gene lost 5 bases and the J gene lost 4 bases, with 15 bases spanning the gap. CDR3 region: CASSRGQGTYEQYF. As DNA, the CDR3 is TGTGCCAGCAGCCGCGGGCAGGGGACGTACGAGCAGTACTTC.

The rearrangement joins TRBV11-3 to TRBJ2-7; D is uncertain. Germline V gene data show CDR1 as SGHNT and CDR2 as YENEEA. The CDR3 is 14 amino acids. V shed 2 bases and J shed 0 bases, with 8 bases lying between them. CDR3 region: CASSLNGGSYEQYF. CDR3 bases: TGTGCCAGCAGCTTAAATGGCGGCTCCTACGAGCAGTACTTC.

The gene calls are TRBV5-6 and TRBJ1-1; TRBD1 agrees at 7 bases. The V gene end was trimmed by 4 bases and the J gene end by 1 base; junction bases not matched to a gene: 4. Germline V gives CDR1 SGHDT, CDR2 YYEEEE. The CDR3 sequence is 14 residues long. The CDR3 sequence: CASSPDRRNTEAFF. The CDR3 DNA is TGTGCCAGCAGCCCGGACAGGAGGAACACTGAAGCTTTCTTT.

This clone came up a few times. The CDR3 DNA follows: TGCGCCAGCAGCTTGGGAGAGGGCCTTGAAGCTTTCTTT. Translated: CASSLGEGLEAFF. V gene TRBV5-1 combines with J gene TRBJ1-1; D gene unclear. The ends were cut back, 0 bases at V and 7 bases at J, with 10 bases in the middle. Per germline, CDR1 SGHRS and CDR2 YFSETQ. The CDR3 length is 13 residues.

This clone was counted only a few times. The V call is TRBV6-5, the J call TRBJ2-2, with a possible D match to TRBD1 (5 bases). CDR1 is MNHEY, CDR2 SVGAGI, per germline. This CDR3 is 12 amino acids long. Trimming removed 10 bases at V and 5 bases at J, with 11 bases between. The CDR3 DNA sequence: TGTGCCATCCGGCAGGGAACCGGGGAGCTGTTTTTT. Translation gives CAIRQGTGELFF.

This clone was detected a few times. The J gene is TRBJ2-7, the V gene TRBV2; maybe TRBD2 (5 bases). Trimming took off 7 bases at V and 3 bases at J, with 10 bases between the two ends. The CDR3 spans 12 residues. CDR1 is SNHLY, CDR2 FYNNEI, per germline. The CDR3 sequence is CASTASSYEQYF. The CDR3 region has the DNA TGTGCCAGCACAGCTAGCAGCTACGAGCAGTACTTC.

This clone was seen only a few times. The rearrangement joins TRBV2 to TRBJ2-7; possibly TRBD2 for D (5 bases). This CDR3 is 15 amino acids long. Germline loops: CDR1 SNHLY, CDR2 FYNNEI. Trimming took 4 bases from V and 1 from J, leaving 14 bases between them. The CDR3 loop is CASSVPGTISYEQYF. As DNA, the CDR3 is TGTGCCAGCAGTGTCCCGGGAACCATATCCTACGAGCAGTACTTC.

This clone has more than one count but fewer than ten. V gene TRBV4-2 combines with J gene TRBJ2-7; 8 positions match TRBD2. The CDR3 is made up of 17 amino acids. Germline CDR1 is LGHNA and CDR2 is YNFKEQ. Germline trimming cut 1 base from V and 3 bases from J; bases unmatched to any gene: 11. The CDR3: CASSQGVGSGNVYEQYF. The DNA for the CDR3 is TGTGCCAGCAGCCAAGGGGTGGGTAGCGGGAATGTCTACGAGCAGTACTTC.

This clone showed up just a few times. The chain is built from TRBV29-1 and TRBJ2-5, with D unresolved. CDR1 SQVTM and CDR2 ANQGSEA come from the germline V gene. The ends were cut back, 1 base at V and 5 bases at J, with 11 bases in the middle. CDR3 size: 13 residues. The CDR3 here is CSVEAFRWETQYF. CDR3 DNA sequence: TGCAGCGTTGAAGCTTTCAGATGGGAGACCCAGTACTTC.

This clone has only a few counts. V gene TRBV7-8 combines with J gene TRBJ2-5; D is uncertain. The end of the DNA aligns better with TRBJ2-7, so the J call may be wrong. CDR1 is SGHVS and CDR2 is FQNEAQ in the germline V gene. This CDR3 contains 15 residues. CDR3 residues: CASSFFSGPSYEQYF. CDR3 coding DNA: TGTGCCAGCAGCTTTTTTTCAGGTCCCTCCTACGAGCAGTACTTC.

This clone has more than one count but fewer than ten. CDR3 protein: CATSGTESSYEQYF. CDR3 bases: TGTGCCACGTCCGGGACAGAGAGCTCCTACGAGCAGTACTTC. The chain combines TRBV10-3 with TRBJ2-7; 7 bases fit TRBD1. J gave up 0 bases and V 10 bases, and 9 bases lay outside the gene matches. Germline V lookup: CDR1 ENHRY, CDR2 SYGVKD. CDR3 length: 14 residues.

This clone was counted between two and nine times. The rearrangement joins TRBV4-1 to TRBJ2-7, with a possible D match to TRBD2 (6 bases). Germline V lookup: CDR1 MGHRA, CDR2 YSYEKL. V lost 3 bases and J 7 bases, leaving 10 bases between the germline ends. The CDR3 is 12 residues long. CDR3 sequence (DNA): TGCGCCAGCAGCCATCCAGGAGGGGAGCAGTACTTC. Amino acids: CASSHPGGEQYF.

This clone showed up just a few times. The chain carries TRBV6-5 and TRBJ1-2; D is ambiguous. This CDR3 has 14 amino acids. Trimming cost V 2 bases and J 0 bases, with 7 bases left between them. CDR1 is MNHEY, CDR2 SVGAGI, per germline. This chain's CDR3 is CASSYGGPNYGYTF. The CDR3 nucleotides are TGTGCCAGCAGTTACGGAGGCCCTAACTATGGCTACACCTTC.

This clone was seen a few times. V and J are TRBV5-4 and TRBJ2-7, with TRBD2 matching 11 bases. Unmatched junction bases numbered 5, after V lost 0 bases and J lost 6 bases. CDR3 length: 15 residues. Germline CDR1 is SGHNT and CDR2 is YYREEE (reference sequence). CDR3 sequence reads: CASSLETSGSFEQYF. CDR3 bases: TGTGCCAGCAGCTTGGAAACTAGCGGGAGTTTCGAGCAGTACTTC.